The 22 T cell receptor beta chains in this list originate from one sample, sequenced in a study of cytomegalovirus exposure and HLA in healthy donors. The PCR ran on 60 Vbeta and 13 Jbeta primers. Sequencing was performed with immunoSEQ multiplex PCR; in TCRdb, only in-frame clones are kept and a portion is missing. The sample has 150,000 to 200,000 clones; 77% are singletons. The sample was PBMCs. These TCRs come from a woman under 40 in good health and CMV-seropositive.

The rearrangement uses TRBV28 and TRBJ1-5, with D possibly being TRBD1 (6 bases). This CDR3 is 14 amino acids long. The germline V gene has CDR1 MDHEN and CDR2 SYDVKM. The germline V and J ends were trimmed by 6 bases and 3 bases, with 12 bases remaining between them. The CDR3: CASRRTVHNQPQHF. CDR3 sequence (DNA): TGTGCCAGCAGGAGGACAGTGCACAATCAGCCCCAGCATTTT.

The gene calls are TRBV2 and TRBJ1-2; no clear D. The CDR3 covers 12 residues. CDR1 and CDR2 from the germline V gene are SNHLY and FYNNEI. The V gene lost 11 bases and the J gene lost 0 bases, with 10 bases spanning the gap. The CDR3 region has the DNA TGTGCCTGGGCCACCCCTAACTATGGCTACACCTTC. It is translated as CAWATPNYGYTF.

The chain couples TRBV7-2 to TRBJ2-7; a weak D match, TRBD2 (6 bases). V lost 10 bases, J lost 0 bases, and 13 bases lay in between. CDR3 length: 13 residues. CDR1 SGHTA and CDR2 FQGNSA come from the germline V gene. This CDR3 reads CATGWGDSYEQYF. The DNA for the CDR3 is TGTGCCACTGGGTGGGGGGACTCCTACGAGCAGTACTTC.

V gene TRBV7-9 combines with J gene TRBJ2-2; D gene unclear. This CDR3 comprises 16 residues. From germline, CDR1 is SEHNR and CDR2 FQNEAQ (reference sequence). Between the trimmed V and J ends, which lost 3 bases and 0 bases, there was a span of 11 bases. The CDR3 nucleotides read TGTGCCAGCAGCTTGAGGCTAGTGGCGAACACCGGGGAGCTGTTTTTT. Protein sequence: CASSLRLVANTGELFF.

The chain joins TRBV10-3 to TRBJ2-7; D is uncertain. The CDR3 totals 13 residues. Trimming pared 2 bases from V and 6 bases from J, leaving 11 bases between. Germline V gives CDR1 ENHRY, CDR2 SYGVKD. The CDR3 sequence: CAISESPQREQYF. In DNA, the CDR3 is TGTGCCATCAGTGAGAGCCCTCAGCGCGAGCAGTACTTC.

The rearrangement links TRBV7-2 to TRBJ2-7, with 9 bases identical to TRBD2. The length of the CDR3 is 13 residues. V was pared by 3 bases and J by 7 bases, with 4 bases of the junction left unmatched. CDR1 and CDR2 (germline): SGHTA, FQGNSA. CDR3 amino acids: CASSFLAGTEQYF. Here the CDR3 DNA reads TGTGCCAGCAGCTTCCTAGCGGGAACTGAGCAGTACTTC.

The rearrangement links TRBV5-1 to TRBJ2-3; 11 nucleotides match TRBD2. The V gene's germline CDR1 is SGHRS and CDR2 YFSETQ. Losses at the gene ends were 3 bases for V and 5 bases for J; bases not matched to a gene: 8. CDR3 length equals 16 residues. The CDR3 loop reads CASSYYSGRAKDTQYF. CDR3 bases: TGCGCCAGCAGCTACTATAGCGGGAGGGCCAAAGATACGCAGTATTTT.

CDR3 sequence reads: CASSVTSLGLSGELFF. The CDR3, as DNA: TGTGCCAGCAGTGTAACTAGTTTAGGGCTTTCGGGGGAGCTGTTTTTT. The chain has TRBV6-1 and TRBJ2-2; the D gene is possibly TRBD2 (5 bases). The CDR3 length is 16 residues. Germline V lookup: CDR1 MNHNS, CDR2 SASEGT. V gave up 4 bases and J gave up 8 bases, with 20 bases separating them.

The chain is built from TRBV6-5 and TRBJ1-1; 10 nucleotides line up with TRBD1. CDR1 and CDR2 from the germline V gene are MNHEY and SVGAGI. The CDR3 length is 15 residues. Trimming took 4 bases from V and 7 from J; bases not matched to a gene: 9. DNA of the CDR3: TGTGCCAGCAGTTCTTTGACAGGGGGCGCCGGTGAAGCTTTCTTT. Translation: CASSSLTGGAGEAFF.

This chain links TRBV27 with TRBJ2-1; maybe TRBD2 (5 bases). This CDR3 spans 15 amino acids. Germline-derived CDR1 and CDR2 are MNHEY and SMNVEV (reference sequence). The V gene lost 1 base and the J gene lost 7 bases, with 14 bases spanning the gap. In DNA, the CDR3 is TGTGCCAGCAGTTTATTCGTCAGTCTAGCAAATGAGCAGTTCTTC. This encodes CASSLFVSLANEQFF.

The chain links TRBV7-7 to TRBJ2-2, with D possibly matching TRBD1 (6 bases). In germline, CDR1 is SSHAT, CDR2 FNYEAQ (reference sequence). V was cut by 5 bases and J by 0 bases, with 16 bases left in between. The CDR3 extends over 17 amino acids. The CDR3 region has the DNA TGTGCCAGCAGCCCTAGCAGTGCAGGGGCGAACACCGGGGAGCTGTTTTTT. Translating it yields CASSPSSAGANTGELFF.

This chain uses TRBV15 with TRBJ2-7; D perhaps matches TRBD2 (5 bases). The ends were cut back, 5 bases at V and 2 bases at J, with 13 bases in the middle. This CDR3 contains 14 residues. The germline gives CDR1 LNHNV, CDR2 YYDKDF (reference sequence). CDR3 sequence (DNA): TGTGCCACCAGCCCGTTAGCGCAAGCCTACGAGCAGTACTTC. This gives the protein CATSPLAQAYEQYF.

CDR3 sequence (DNA): TGCGCCAGCAGCTTGGTTAGCGGGAATGGAGAGACCCAGTACTTC. Translated: CASSLVSGNGETQYF. The genes are TRBV5-1 and TRBJ2-5; 8 nucleotides agree with TRBD2. Germline values: CDR1 SGHRS, CDR2 YFSETQ. The CDR3 sequence is 15 residues long. V lost 0 bases, J lost 4 bases, and 5 bases stayed unmatched.

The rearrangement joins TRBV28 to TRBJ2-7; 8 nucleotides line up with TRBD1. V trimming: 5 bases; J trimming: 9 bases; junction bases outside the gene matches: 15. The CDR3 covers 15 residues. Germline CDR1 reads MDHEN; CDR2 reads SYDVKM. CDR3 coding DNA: TGTGCCAGCAGTACCCGACAGGGGACGGGTGCAAGGCAGTACTTC. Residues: CASSTRQGTGARQYF.

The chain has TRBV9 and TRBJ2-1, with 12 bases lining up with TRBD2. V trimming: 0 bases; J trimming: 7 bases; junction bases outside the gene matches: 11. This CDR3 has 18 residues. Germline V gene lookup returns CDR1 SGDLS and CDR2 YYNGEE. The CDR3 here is CASSVATVTSGSGNEQFF. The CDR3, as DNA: TGTGCCAGCAGCGTAGCTACCGTGACTAGCGGGAGTGGAAATGAGCAGTTCTTC.

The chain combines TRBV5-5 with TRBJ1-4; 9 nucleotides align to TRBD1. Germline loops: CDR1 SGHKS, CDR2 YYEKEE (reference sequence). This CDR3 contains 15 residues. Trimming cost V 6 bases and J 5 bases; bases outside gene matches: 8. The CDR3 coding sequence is TGTGCCAGCAACCCGGGACAGGGACAAAATGAAAAACTGTTTTTT. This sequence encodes CASNPGQGQNEKLFF.

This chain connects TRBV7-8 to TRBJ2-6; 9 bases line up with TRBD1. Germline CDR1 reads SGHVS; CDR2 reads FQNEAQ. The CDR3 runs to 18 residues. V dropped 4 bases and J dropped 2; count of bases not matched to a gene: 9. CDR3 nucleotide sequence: TGTGCCAGCAGCTCGCCCGGGACAGGGATCCCTGGGGCCAACGTCCTGACTTTC. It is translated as CASSSPGTGIPGANVLTF.

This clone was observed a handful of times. CDR3 DNA: TGTGCCAGCAGCTCAGGACAGCTAGGGGAGGGTGGCTACACCTTC. Translated: CASSSGQLGEGGYTF. The V call is TRBV28, the J call TRBJ1-2, with D perhaps TRBD1 (6 bases). Germline assignment: CDR1 MDHEN and CDR2 SYDVKM. The CDR3 contains 15 residues. V was trimmed by 6 bases and J by 7 bases, leaving 21 bases between them.

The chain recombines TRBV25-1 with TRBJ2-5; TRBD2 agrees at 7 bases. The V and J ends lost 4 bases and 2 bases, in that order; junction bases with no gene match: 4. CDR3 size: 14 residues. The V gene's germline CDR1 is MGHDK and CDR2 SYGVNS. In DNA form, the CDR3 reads TGTGCCAGCAGTGTGGGAGGGGAGCAAGAGACCCAGTACTTC. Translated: CASSVGGEQETQYF.

The CDR3 DNA is TGTGCCAGCAGTCTCCCGTCCTACGAGCAGTACTTC. This gives the protein CASSLPSYEQYF. The V gene is TRBV27, the J gene TRBJ2-7; D unclear. The V end was cut by 5 bases, the J end by 1 base, with 6 bases between. The CDR3 runs to 12 residues. Germline V CDR1 and CDR2: MNHEY, SMNVEV (reference sequence).

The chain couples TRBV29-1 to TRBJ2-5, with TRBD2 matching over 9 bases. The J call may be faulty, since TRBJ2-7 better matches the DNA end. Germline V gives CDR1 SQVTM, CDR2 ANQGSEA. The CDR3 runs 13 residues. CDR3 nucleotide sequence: TGCAGCCCCGAGGGCGGGAGGGCCTACGAGCAGTACTTC. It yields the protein CSPEGGRAYEQYF.

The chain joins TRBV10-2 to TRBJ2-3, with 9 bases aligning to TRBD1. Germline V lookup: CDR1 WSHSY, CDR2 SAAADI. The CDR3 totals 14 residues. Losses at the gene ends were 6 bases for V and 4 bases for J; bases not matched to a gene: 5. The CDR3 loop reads CASRPGQGSDTQYF. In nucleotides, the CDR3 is TGCGCCAGCAGACCGGGACAGGGATCAGATACGCAGTATTTT.